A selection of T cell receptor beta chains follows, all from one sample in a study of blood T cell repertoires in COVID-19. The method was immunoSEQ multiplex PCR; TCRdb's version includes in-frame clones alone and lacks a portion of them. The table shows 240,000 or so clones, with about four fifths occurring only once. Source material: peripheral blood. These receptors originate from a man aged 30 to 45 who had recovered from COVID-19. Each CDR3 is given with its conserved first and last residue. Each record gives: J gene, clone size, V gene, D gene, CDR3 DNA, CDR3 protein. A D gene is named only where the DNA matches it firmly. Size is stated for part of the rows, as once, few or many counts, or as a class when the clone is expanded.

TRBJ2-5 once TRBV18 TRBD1 TGTGCCAGCTCACTGACAGGGGGCGCGGAAGAGACCCAGTACTTC CASSLTGGAEETQYF
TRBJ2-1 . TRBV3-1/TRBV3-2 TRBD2 TGTGCCAGCAGCCCTAGCGGGGGTTCGAACAATGAGCAGTTCTTC CASSPSGGSNNEQFF
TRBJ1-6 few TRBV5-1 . TGCGCCAGCAGCTTGGGAGGGCATAATTCACCCCTCCACTTT CASSLGGHNSPLHF
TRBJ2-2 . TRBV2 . TGTGCCAGCAGATCCAACGCGGACACCGGGGAGCTGTTTTTT CASRSNADTGELFF
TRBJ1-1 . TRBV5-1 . TGCGCCAGCACCCATAGTACAGGGAAAGGGGCCACTGAAGCTTTCTTT CASTHSTGKGATEAFF
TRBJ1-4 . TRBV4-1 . TGCGCCAGCAGCCAAGAGGTCCTGGTGGGCTTAGAAAAACTGTTTTTT CASSQEVLVGLEKLFF
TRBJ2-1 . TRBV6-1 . TGTGCCAGCAGTGAAGACAGTTACAATGAGCAGTTCTTC CASSEDSYNEQFF
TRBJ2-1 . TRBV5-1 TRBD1 TGCGCCAGCAGGCTGGGGACAGGGTTTCGCGATGAGCAGTTCTTC CASRLGTGFRDEQFF
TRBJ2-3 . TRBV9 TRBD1 TGTGCCAGCAGCGTAGAAACGGGACAGGGCGAGCTAGAATTCACAGATACGCAGTATTTT CASSVETGQGELEFTDTQYF
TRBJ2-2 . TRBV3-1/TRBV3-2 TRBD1 TGTGCCAGCAGCCCGGACAGGTGGAGTACCGGGGAGCTGTTTTTT CASSPDRWSTGELFF
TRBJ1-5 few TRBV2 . TGTGCCAGCAGCCCTCAGGGGAATCAGCCCCAGCATTTT CASSPQGNQPQHF
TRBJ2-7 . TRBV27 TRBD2 TGTGCCAGCAGCTGGACTAGCGGGGGCTCCTACGAGCAGTACTTC CASSWTSGGSYEQYF
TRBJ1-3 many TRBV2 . TGTGCCAGCAGGCCGGGACATAACTCTGGAAACACCATATATTTT CASRPGHNSGNTIYF
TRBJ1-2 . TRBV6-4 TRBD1 TGTGCCAGCAGTGAGAGAGGGGGCGGCGGCTACACCTTC CASSERGGGGYTF
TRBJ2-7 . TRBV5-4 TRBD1 TGTGCCAGCAGCGTGACAGGGGAAGGCTACGAGCAGTACTTC CASSVTGEGYEQYF
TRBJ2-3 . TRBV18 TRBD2 TGTGCCAGCTCACCACAGGATAGCGGGGGGGCCATGTTCGCAGATACGCAGTATTTT CASSPQDSGGAMFADTQYF
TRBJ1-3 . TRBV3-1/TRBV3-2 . TGTGCCAGCAGCCATGGGGGAGGCTCTGGAAACACCATATATTTT CASSHGGGSGNTIYF
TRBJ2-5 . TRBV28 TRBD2 TGTGCCAGCACCCCAAGTGGGGCTAGCGGGGGGGAAGAGACCCAGTACTTC CASTPSGASGGEETQYF
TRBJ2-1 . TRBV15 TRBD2 TGTGCCACCAGCGGGGGGGAGGACTACAATGAGCAGTTCTTC CATSGGEDYNEQFF
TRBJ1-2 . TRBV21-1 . TGTGCCAGCAGCAAAGAAAGTCATTTGGGACAGTACTATGGCTACACCTTC CASSKESHLGQYYGYTF
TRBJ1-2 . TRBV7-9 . TGTGCCAGCAGCTACAGACCAGGGTCCGTCTATGGCTACACCTTC CASSYRPGSVYGYTF
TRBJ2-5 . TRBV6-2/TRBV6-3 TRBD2 TGTGCCAGCAGCCGACCCCCTAGCGGGGGGGCGTCGGAGACCCAGTACTTC CASSRPPSGGASETQYF
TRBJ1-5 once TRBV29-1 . TGCAGCGTTGCGTTTCTAATTGATCAGCCCCAGCATTTT CSVAFLIDQPQHF
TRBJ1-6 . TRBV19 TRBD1 TGTGCCAGTAGTACGACAGGGGGCGATTCACCCCTCCACTTT CASSTTGGDSPLHF
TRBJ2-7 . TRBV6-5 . TGTGCCAGCAGTCCGAAGAGAGGGCGGGGTGGCGAGCAGTACTTC CASSPKRGRGGEQYF
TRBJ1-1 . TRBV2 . TGTGCCAGCACCTCTATTTTGAACACTGAAGCTTTCTTT CASTSILNTEAFF
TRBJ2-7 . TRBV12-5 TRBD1 TGTGCTAGTGGTTTCTCGGGACAGCAGTACGAGCAGTACTTC CASGFSGQQYEQYF
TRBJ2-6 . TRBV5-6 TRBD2 TGTGCCAGCAGAGGACTAGCGGATTTCTCTGGGGCCAACGTCCTGACTTTC CASRGLADFSGANVLTF
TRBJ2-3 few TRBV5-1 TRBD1 TGCGCCAGCAGCTTTGGACAGGGTGAGGCAGATACGCAGTATTTT CASSFGQGEADTQYF
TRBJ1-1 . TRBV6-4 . TGTGCCAGCAGTGACTCGTTCAGGGTGACTTTCTTT CASSDSFRVTFF
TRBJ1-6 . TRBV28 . TGTGCCAGCAGTGTCCAGGGAAATTCACCCCTCCACTTT CASSVQGNSPLHF
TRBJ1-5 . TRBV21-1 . TGTGCCAGCATGACAAGACAGGGGAGAGTTGATAGCAATCAGCCCCAGCATTTT CASMTRQGRVDSNQPQHF
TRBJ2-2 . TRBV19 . TGTGCCAGTAGTAGAGCTAACACCGGGGAGCTGTTTTTT CASSRANTGELFF
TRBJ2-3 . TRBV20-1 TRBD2 TGCAGTGCTAGTCGCGCTAGCGGGGTGGCAGATACGCAGTATTTT CSASRASGVADTQYF
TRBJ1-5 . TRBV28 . TGTGCCAGCAAAGGACAGATCGGTCAGCCCCAGCATTTT CASKGQIGQPQHF
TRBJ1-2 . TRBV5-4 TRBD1 TGTGCCAGCAGCTCACCCCCGGGACAGGGGGCCGTATACTATGGCTACACCTTC CASSSPPGQGAVYYGYTF
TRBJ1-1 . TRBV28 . TGTGCCAGCACCCGACGGTGGAGGGCTTTCTTT CASTRRWRAFF
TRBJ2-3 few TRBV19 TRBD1 TGTGCCAGTAGTGTACAGGGGACCTACACAGATACGCAGTATTTT CASSVQGTYTDTQYF
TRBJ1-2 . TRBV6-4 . TGTGCCAGCAGTGACGGGGGGGCAGGATCGGACTATGGCTACACCTTC CASSDGGAGSDYGYTF
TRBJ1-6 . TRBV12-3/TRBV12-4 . TGTGCCAGCAGTTTCGGGTCAAATTCACCCCTCCACTTT CASSFGSNSPLHF
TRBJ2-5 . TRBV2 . TGTGCCAGCAGTGAAAGGGGGTATCGGGAGACCCAGTACTTC CASSERGYRETQYF
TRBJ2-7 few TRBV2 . TGTGCCAGCAGTGATTCGACAGCGAACTCCTACGAGCAGTACTTC CASSDSTANSYEQYF
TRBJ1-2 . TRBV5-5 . TGTGCCAGCAGCTTGGTGGTGGGAGCTAGGGATGGCTACACCTTC CASSLVVGARDGYTF
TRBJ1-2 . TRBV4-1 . TGCGCCAGCAGCCCAGACGGTAACTATGGCTACACCTTC CASSPDGNYGYTF
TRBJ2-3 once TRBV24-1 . TGTGCCACCAGTGACCCCCGACAGGACCGCACAGATACGCAGTATTTT CATSDPRQDRTDTQYF
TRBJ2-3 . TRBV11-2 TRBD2 TGTGCCAGCAGCTATGGACTAGTTGCAGATACGCAGTATTTT CASSYGLVADTQYF
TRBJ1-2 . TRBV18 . TGTGCCAGCTCACCTTCGGCGATAAGAGGGGGCTACACCTTC CASSPSAIRGGYTF
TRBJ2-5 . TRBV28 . TGTGCCAGCCGGGCCAAGGGGAATGCCCAAGAGACCCAGTACTTC CASRAKGNAQETQYF
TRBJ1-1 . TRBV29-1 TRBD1 TGCAGCGTTGAAGAAGGACAGGGGGCCGGAGCTTTCTTT CSVEEGQGAGAFF
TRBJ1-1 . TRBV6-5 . TGTGCCAGCAGAGGAGGTGCGCAGAACACTGAAGCTTTCTTT CASRGGAQNTEAFF
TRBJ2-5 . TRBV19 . TGTGCCAGTAGTGCGGGCCCCCTAGGGGAGACCCAGTACTTC CASSAGPLGETQYF
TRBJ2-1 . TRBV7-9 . TGTGCCAGCAGCGCTGGACAGCTGACCGATGAGCAGTTCTTC CASSAGQLTDEQFF
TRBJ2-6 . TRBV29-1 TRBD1 TGCAGCGTTCGGGAACAGGGGGCTGGGGCCAACGTCCTGACTTTC CSVREQGAGANVLTF
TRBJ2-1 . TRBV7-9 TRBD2 TGTGCCAGTCTACTCGCGACTAGCGCGAGGAATGAGCAGTTCTTC CASLLATSARNEQFF
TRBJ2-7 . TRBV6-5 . TGTGCCAGCAGCTTTTCTGTGTCGGGGGAGCAGTACTTC CASSFSVSGEQYF